This T cell receptor (beta chain) is drawn from a study of breast tumors, draining lymph nodes, adjacent tissues. Study-level points and caveats: Data fit most tumor T cells coming from lymph node, expanding in tumor. Tumors had less TCR diversity than lymph nodes, more than nontumor tissue. Tumor and nontumor repertoires were significantly more similar in luminal-like than in basal-like breast cancer. Data only fit, rather than demonstrated, lymph node origin of most tumor T cells.

TCRdb called the multiplex PCR reads again in MiXCR, with one record for every CDR3 protein. The repertoire holds several thousand distinct CDR3 sequences, with about 40% as singletons. Germline CDR1 reads SGHKS; CDR2 reads YYEKEE (reference sequence). The CDR3 spans 17 residues. J lost 1 base, V lost 4 bases, and 9 bases had no gene match. This clonotype was counted many times. Its target is not known. This chain uses TRBV5-5 with TRBJ2-3; 10 bases are a match to TRBD2. This TCR derives from a female donor with breast cancer. Some clones in this sample may be carry-over from other donors' samples. Input material: tumor-adjacent breast tissue. CDR3 coding DNA: TGTGCCAGCAGCGCCGCTAGCGGGAGTCTTCGCACAGATACGCAGTATTTT. It codes for CASSAASGSLRTDTQYF.